This passage covers 27 T cell receptor beta chains from one sample sequenced in a study of beta chain features in type 1 diabetes. The study reverse transcribed the entire isolated RNA, so it sequenced expressed TCRB transcripts. Assay: immunoSEQ multiplex PCR; the TCRdb copy retains only in-frame clones and omits some. The profile shows about 320,000 clones, about 14% of them singletons. The sample consisted of central memory CD4+ T cells from blood. The receptors were sampled from a man aged 25-45 years in good health.

This chain uses TRBV30 with TRBJ1-6; 7 bases agree with TRBD1. CDR1 and CDR2 (germline): GTSNPN, SVGIG (reference sequence). This CDR3 spans 14 amino acids. J was trimmed by 8 bases and V by 1 base; bases with no gene match: 5. The CDR3 DNA follows: TGTGCCTGGAGTGGGACAGGAGGGCATTCACCCCTCCACTTT. Translated: CAWSGTGGHSPLHF.

This clone was recorded many times. This sequence joins TRBV29-1 and TRBJ1-2; 7 positions agree with TRBD1. Unmatched junction bases numbered 1, after V lost 2 bases and J lost 4 bases. CDR1 is SQVTM, CDR2 ANQGSEA, per germline. The CDR3 extends over 12 amino acids. The CDR3 sequence is CSVETGAYGYTF. CDR3 DNA sequence: TGCAGCGTTGAAACAGGGGCCTATGGCTACACCTTC.

At least ten counts were recorded for this clone. This chain joins TRBV7-9 and TRBJ2-1; D is tentatively TRBD1 or TRBD2 (6 bases each). This CDR3 is 15 amino acids long. Trimming stripped 5 bases from V and 6 bases from J, with 17 bases between. Per germline, CDR1 SEHNR and CDR2 FQNEAQ (reference sequence). The CDR3 nucleotides are TGTGCCAGCAGCCTGGGGGGCGGGGACGGCAATGAGCAGTTCTTC. It encodes CASSLGGGDGNEQFF.

The chain links TRBV14 to TRBJ2-5, with unresolved D. This CDR3 region has 15 residues. The V end was cut by 2 bases, the J end by 2 bases, with 12 bases between. From germline, CDR1 is SGHDN and CDR2 FVKESK. The CDR3 coding sequence is TGTGCCAGCAGCCAAATCGGAACATCACAAGAGACCCAGTACTTC. Its translation: CASSQIGTSQETQYF.

This clone has only a few counts. The chain carries TRBV5-1 and TRBJ2-5; D not certain. V lost 4 bases to trimming and J lost 5 bases, with 12 bases between them. This CDR3 is built from 13 residues. The germline gives CDR1 SGHRS, CDR2 YFSETQ. The CDR3 DNA follows: TGCGCCAGCAGCCGGAAGGTGGGGGAGACCCAGTACTTC. This encodes CASSRKVGETQYF.

This clone turned up a few times. The rearrangement links TRBV2 to TRBJ2-7; TRBD1 agrees at 8 bases. After removal of 7 bases from V and 7 bases from J, the junction contained 12 bases not matched to a gene. Germline V gene data show CDR1 as SNHLY and CDR2 as FYNNEI. The CDR3 extends over 14 amino acids. This chain's CDR3 is CASITDRGWGEQYF. CDR3 sequence (DNA): TGTGCCAGCATCACCGACAGGGGTTGGGGAGAGCAGTACTTC.

This clone was picked up many times. J is TRBJ1-6 and V is TRBV21-1. TRBV21-1 is a documented pseudogene. The CDR3 runs 15 residues. Here the CDR3 DNA reads TGTGCCAGCAGCAAAGCCAGGAGGGAACGTTCACCCCTCCACTTT. Its translation is CASSKARRERSPLHF.

This clone was detected a few times. The same CDR3 also results from other DNA sequences found in this sample. This chain links TRBV9 with TRBJ2-5, with TRBD1 matching over 7 bases. The CDR3 runs to 14 residues. In germline, CDR1 is SGDLS, CDR2 YYNGEE. After removal of 0 bases from V and 5 bases from J, the junction contained 4 bases not matched to a gene. This chain's CDR3 is CASSVGQGVETQYF. The CDR3, as DNA: TGTGCCAGCAGCGTAGGTCAGGGGGTGGAGACCCAGTACTTC.

In this sample, this clone turned up a few times. The chain carries TRBV27 and TRBJ2-7; 7 nucleotides line up with TRBD2. V lost 6 bases, J lost 4 bases, and 3 bases stayed unmatched. In germline, CDR1 is MNHEY, CDR2 SMNVEV (reference sequence). The CDR3 contains 12 residues. The CDR3 region is CASRRGMYEQYF. CDR3 sequence (DNA): TGTGCCAGCAGGCGGGGGATGTACGAGCAGTACTTC.

This sequence joins TRBV11-3 and TRBJ2-1, with D perhaps matching TRBD2 (6 bases). V gave up 7 bases and J gave up 1 base, with 11 bases separating them. The CDR3 has 14 residues. The germline CDR1 and CDR2 sequences are SGHNT and YENEEA. Here the CDR3 DNA reads TGTGCCAGCAAGGAGGGAGCTTCCTACAATGAGCAGTTCTTC. Protein sequence: CASKEGASYNEQFF.

The chain recombines TRBV7-2 with TRBJ2-3; no reliable D call. Trimming stripped 5 bases from V and 4 bases from J, with 7 bases between. This CDR3 spans 12 amino acids. Germline values: CDR1 SGHTA, CDR2 FQGNSA. CDR3 in amino acids: CASSTTADTQYF. CDR3 in DNA: TGTGCCAGCAGCACGACTGCAGATACGCAGTATTTT.

V usage is TRBV25-1 and J usage is TRBJ2-3; tentatively, D is TRBD2 (5 bases). V was pared by 3 bases and J by 3 bases, with 10 bases between. Germline CDR1 is MGHDK and CDR2 is SYGVNS. This CDR3 spans 14 amino acids. The CDR3 region has the DNA TGTGCCAGCAGTGATGAGGGCAGGACAGATACGCAGTATTTT. Amino acid sequence: CASSDEGRTDTQYF.

This clone occurred many times. CDR3 region: CASSEAAGLASPLHF. In nucleotides, the CDR3 is TGTGCCAGCAGTGAAGCGGCAGGGCTGGCTTCACCCCTCCACTTT. This chain joins TRBV2 and TRBJ1-6; maybe TRBD1 (5 bases). This CDR3 has 15 residues. Germline V gene sequence: CDR1 SNHLY, CDR2 FYNNEI. The ends were cut back, 0 bases at V and 9 bases at J, with 12 bases in the middle.

The chain recombines TRBV10-2 with TRBJ2-5; no definite D call. Trimming removed 5 bases at V and 2 bases at J, with 3 bases between. Germline CDR1 WSHSY, CDR2 SAAADI. This CDR3 spans 11 amino acids. CDR3 in amino acids: CASSTQETQYF. DNA of the CDR3: TGCGCCAGCAGTACGCAAGAGACCCAGTACTTC.

Details on this clone: Different DNA sequences within this sample yield the same CDR3. J is TRBJ2-5 and V is TRBV4-3, with 7 bases matching TRBD2. There are 14 residues in the CDR3. Germline V CDR1 and CDR2: LGHNA, YSLEER. J lost 5 bases, V lost 1 base, and 4 bases had no gene match. CDR3 DNA sequence: TGCGCCAGCAGCCAAGGGGGCGGGGGTGAGACCCAGTACTTC. Residues: CASSQGGGGETQYF.

This sequence joins TRBV20-1 and TRBJ2-1; D call uncertain. The germline V gene encodes CDR1 DFQATT and CDR2 SNEGSKA (reference sequence). V was shortened by 4 bases and J by 9 bases, with 10 bases between the two germline ends. The CDR3 is 11 amino acids. The CDR3 sequence: CSAIPSVEQFF. CDR3 DNA: TGCAGTGCTATTCCCTCGGTTGAGCAGTTCTTC.

The chain links TRBV9 to TRBJ1-6, with D hard to call. The CDR3 is made up of 13 amino acids. Germline V gene lookup returns CDR1 SGDLS and CDR2 YYNGEE. Deletions cut 0 bases from V and 10 bases from J, with 8 bases between. CDR3 nucleotides: TGTGCCAGCAGCGTAGAAGTCACCTCACCCCTCCACTTT. This codes for CASSVEVTSPLHF.

This clone was picked up a small number of times. The chain links TRBV9 to TRBJ1-1; TRBD1 aligns across 11 bases. The CDR3 extends over 14 amino acids. V trimming: 7 bases; J trimming: 5 bases; junction bases outside the gene matches: 7. Germline loops: CDR1 SGDLS, CDR2 YYNGEE. As DNA, the CDR3 is TGTGCCAGCGGACGGGGACAGGGGGTAACTGAAGCTTTCTTT. It is translated as CASGRGQGVTEAFF.

A few counts support this clone. The chain has TRBV5-1 and TRBJ2-1; D might be TRBD2 (6 bases). The germline V gene has CDR1 SGHRS and CDR2 YFSETQ. The CDR3 is made up of 17 amino acids. V was cut by 4 bases and J by 0 bases, with 17 bases left in between. DNA for the CDR3: TGCGCCAGCAGCCCCGGAGGGCGAGAGAGCTCCTACAATGAGCAGTTCTTC. Its protein product is CASSPGGRESSYNEQFF.

Only a few counts were recorded for this clone. The chain uses TRBV6-1 and TRBJ1-2, with D perhaps matching TRBD1 (5 bases). CDR1 and CDR2 from the germline V gene are MNHNS and SASEGT. CDR3 length equals 15 residues. The V end was cut by 5 bases, the J end by 3 bases, with 16 bases between. The CDR3: CASSPAGDPYYGYTF. The CDR3 DNA sequence: TGTGCCAGCAGTCCCGCCGGGGACCCCTACTATGGCTACACCTTC.

The chain joins TRBV7-2 to TRBJ1-5; no definite D call. Germline loops: CDR1 SGHTA, CDR2 FQGNSA. The CDR3 covers 13 residues. V lost 6 bases to trimming and J lost 1 base, with 7 bases between them. The CDR3 region is CASSIDSNQPQHF. CDR3 coding DNA: TGTGCCAGCAGTATCGACAGCAATCAGCCCCAGCATTTT.

This clone showed up just a few times. This chain uses TRBV29-1 with TRBJ2-6; 7 bases map to TRBD1. V dropped 5 bases and J dropped 0; count of bases not matched to a gene: 10. CDR3 length equals 17 residues. Germline CDR1 is SQVTM and CDR2 is ANQGSEA. This CDR3 is CSVTGTDSFSGANVLTF. The CDR3 DNA reads TGCAGCGTTACCGGGACAGATAGTTTCTCTGGGGCCAACGTCCTGACTTTC.

A few counts support this clone. CDR3 in amino acids: CASSRPTGLVGEKLFF. CDR3 in DNA: TGTGCCAGCAGCCGACCCACAGGGTTGGTAGGGGAAAAACTGTTTTTT. V gene TRBV5-6 combines with J gene TRBJ1-4, with D maybe TRBD1 (6 bases). Trimming stripped 4 bases from V and 8 bases from J, with 21 bases between. From germline, CDR1 is SGHDT and CDR2 YYEEEE. The length of the CDR3 is 16 residues.

The V call is TRBV7-2, the J call TRBJ2-5, with TRBD2 matching 11 bases. The assigned J gene may be wrong: the sequence end matches TRBJ2-7 better. This CDR3 contains 15 residues. Germline CDR1 is SGHTA and CDR2 is FQGNSA. The CDR3 sequence is CASSRLAGTSYEQYF. The DNA for the CDR3 is TGTGCCAGCAGCCGACTAGCGGGGACCTCCTACGAGCAGTACTTC.

This clone occurred a few times. The rearrangement joins TRBV6-5 to TRBJ2-7, with a tentative D call TRBD1 (6 bases). The germline gives CDR1 MNHEY, CDR2 SVGAGI. This CDR3 is built from 16 residues. Deletions cut 4 bases from V and 2 bases from J, with 18 bases between. The CDR3 is CASSWRQEITAYEQYV. DNA for the CDR3: TGTGCCAGCAGTTGGAGACAGGAAATCACCGCCTACGAGCAGTACGTC.

This clone was detected ten times or more. The chain has TRBV7-9 and TRBJ1-2; D remains ambiguous. Germline lookup yields CDR1 SEHNR and CDR2 FQNEAQ (reference sequence). Trimming took off 8 bases at V and 4 bases at J, with 14 bases between the two ends. This CDR3 has 13 residues. CDR3 residues: CASGPPGFYGYTF. DNA for the CDR3: TGTGCCAGCGGACCTCCGGGGTTCTATGGCTACACCTTC.

The chain is built from TRBV6-5 and TRBJ2-1; TRBD1 might be the D (6 bases). This CDR3 comprises 12 residues. CDR1 is MNHEY, CDR2 SVGAGI, per germline. Deletions cut 6 bases from V and 8 bases from J, with 11 bases between. The CDR3 DNA follows: TGTGCCAGCAGAAGAGCAGGGGATGAGCAGTTCTTC. As protein: CASRRAGDEQFF.